The rows below give T cell receptor beta chains drawn from one sample of a study of T cell responses to AZD1222 COVID-19 vaccine. The assay was immunoSEQ multiplex PCR, and TCRdb's table has in-frame clones only and misses some. The repertoire consists of more than 150,000 clones, with roughly 92% occurring once and the leading ten covering about 10%. The sequencing used peripheral blood, collected on day 0 of AZD1222 vaccination. These receptors were taken from an adult in good health. CDR3s include the opening cysteine and the closing phenylalanine or tryptophan. The D gene is left open where the match is weak. Expanded clones are given a class, and other clones once, few, many or no size at all.

D gene: NA; clone size: few; V gene: TRBV4-3; CDR3 length: 17; J gene: TRBJ1-2; CDR3 protein: CASSQEGAAGGIYGYTF; CDR3 DNA: TGCGCCAGCAGCCAAGAAGGGGCAGCGGGGGGGATATATGGCTACACCTTC
D gene: TRBD1; clone size: NA; V gene: TRBV7-8; CDR3 length: 15; J gene: TRBJ1-5; CDR3 protein: CASSLGRTGGQPQHF; CDR3 DNA: TGTGCCAGCAGCTTAGGAAGGACAGGGGGGCAGCCCCAGCATTTT
D gene: NA; clone size: NA; V gene: TRBV30; CDR3 length: 15; J gene: TRBJ1-5; CDR3 protein: CAWSVAQNSNQPQHF; CDR3 DNA: TGTGCCTGGAGTGTAGCTCAGAATAGCAATCAGCCCCAGCATTTT
D gene: NA; clone size: NA; V gene: TRBV5-1; CDR3 length: 15; J gene: TRBJ1-5; CDR3 protein: CASSLGPQMGQPQHF; CDR3 DNA: TGCGCCAGCAGCTTGGGGCCGCAAATGGGTCAGCCCCAGCATTTT
D gene: TRBD2; clone size: NA; V gene: TRBV10-3; CDR3 length: 14; J gene: TRBJ2-1; CDR3 protein: CAIRVSGSGDEQFF; CDR3 DNA: TGTGCCATCAGAGTAAGCGGGAGTGGGGATGAGCAGTTCTTC
D gene: NA; clone size: NA; V gene: TRBV20-1; CDR3 length: 12; J gene: TRBJ1-2; CDR3 protein: CSASGRGYGYTF; CDR3 DNA: TGCAGTGCTAGTGGAAGGGGCTATGGCTACACCTTC
D gene: TRBD1; clone size: NA; V gene: TRBV5-1; CDR3 length: 16; J gene: TRBJ2-6; CDR3 protein: CASSLTGAAGANVLTF; CDR3 DNA: TGCGCCAGCAGCTTAACAGGGGCTGCTGGGGCCAACGTCCTGACTTTC
D gene: TRBD1; clone size: NA; V gene: TRBV4-1; CDR3 length: 15; J gene: TRBJ2-7; CDR3 protein: CASSQEDRGSYEQYF; CDR3 DNA: TGCGCCAGCAGCCAAGAGGACAGGGGGAGTTACGAGCAGTACTTC
D gene: NA; clone size: NA; V gene: TRBV6-5; CDR3 length: 12; J gene: TRBJ2-7; CDR3 protein: CASRENLLEQYF; CDR3 DNA: TGTGCCAGCAGGGAGAACCTCCTCGAGCAGTACTTC
D gene: NA; clone size: NA; V gene: TRBV24-1; CDR3 length: 15; J gene: TRBJ1-2; CDR3 protein: CATSEGGEANYGYTF; CDR3 DNA: TGTGCCACCAGTGAAGGAGGGGAGGCTAACTATGGCTACACCTTC
D gene: TRBD2; clone size: NA; V gene: TRBV4-3; CDR3 length: 15; J gene: TRBJ2-1; CDR3 protein: CASSQAGGIYNEQFF; CDR3 DNA: TGCGCCAGCAGCCAAGCGGGGGGTATATACAATGAGCAGTTCTTC
D gene: TRBD2; clone size: NA; V gene: TRBV10-3; CDR3 length: 14; J gene: TRBJ2-1; CDR3 protein: CAIRERGEYNEQFF; CDR3 DNA: TGTGCCATCAGAGAGCGGGGAGAGTACAATGAGCAGTTCTTC
D gene: NA; clone size: NA; V gene: TRBV5-4; CDR3 length: 13; J gene: TRBJ1-1; CDR3 protein: CASRWGMNTEAFF; CDR3 DNA: TGTGCCAGCAGGTGGGGGATGAACACTGAAGCTTTCTTT
D gene: NA; clone size: NA; V gene: TRBV5-6; CDR3 length: 11; J gene: TRBJ1-1; CDR3 protein: CASSLGDISFF; CDR3 DNA: TGTGCCAGCAGCTTAGGGGACATTTCTTTCTTT
D gene: TRBD1; clone size: NA; V gene: TRBV9; CDR3 length: 18; J gene: TRBJ2-2; CDR3 protein: CASSASNLGGWYTGELFF; CDR3 DNA: TGTGCCAGCAGCGCTTCGAACCTAGGGGGCTGGTACACCGGGGAGCTGTTTTTT
D gene: NA; clone size: once; V gene: TRBV6-5; CDR3 length: 13; J gene: TRBJ1-1; CDR3 protein: CASSYSAAAEAFF; CDR3 DNA: TGTGCCAGCAGTTACTCGGCCGCTGCTGAAGCTTTCTTT
D gene: NA; clone size: NA; V gene: TRBV12-1; CDR3 length: 14; J gene: TRBJ1-6; CDR3 protein: CASSFRGQASPLHF; CDR3 DNA: TGTGCCAGCAGCTTTAGAGGCCAAGCCTCACCCCTCCACTTT
D gene: NA; clone size: NA; V gene: TRBV6-5; CDR3 length: 14; J gene: TRBJ1-1; CDR3 protein: CASILTGGNTEAFF; CDR3 DNA: TGTGCCAGCATTCTTACCGGGGGTAACACTGAAGCTTTCTTT
D gene: NA; clone size: few; V gene: TRBV15; CDR3 length: 13; J gene: TRBJ1-2; CDR3 protein: CATSRDGAKGYTF; CDR3 DNA: TGTGCCACCAGCAGAGATGGGGCGAAGGGCTACACCTTC
D gene: TRBD2; clone size: once; V gene: TRBV6-1; CDR3 length: 14; J gene: TRBJ2-1; CDR3 protein: CASSEGGAANEQFF; CDR3 DNA: TGTGCCAGCAGTGAGGGAGGGGCTGCAAATGAGCAGTTCTTC
D gene: NA; clone size: NA; V gene: TRBV19; CDR3 length: 16; J gene: TRBJ1-5; CDR3 protein: CASTLTGTRDNQPQHF; CDR3 DNA: TGTGCCAGTACCCTAACCGGGACAAGGGACAATCAGCCCCAGCATTTT
D gene: TRBD1; clone size: NA; V gene: TRBV7-9; CDR3 length: 14; J gene: TRBJ1-1; CDR3 protein: CASSPTGDYTEAFF; CDR3 DNA: TGTGCCAGCAGCCCCACAGGGGACTACACTGAAGCTTTCTTT
D gene: NA; clone size: NA; V gene: TRBV14; CDR3 length: 12; J gene: TRBJ2-7; CDR3 protein: CASSQGVYEQYF; CDR3 DNA: TGTGCCAGCAGCCAAGGAGTGTACGAGCAGTACTTC
D gene: TRBD1; clone size: NA; V gene: TRBV19; CDR3 length: 15; J gene: TRBJ1-2; CDR3 protein: CASTPPGGSGYGYTF; CDR3 DNA: TGTGCCAGTACCCCTCCAGGGGGGTCGGGCTATGGCTACACCTTC